The TCR beta chain under discussion was sequenced for a study of OX40 agonist ivuxolimab in advanced cancers. Overall study context: Three individuals attained partial responses, comprising one hepatocellular carcinoma case and two cutaneous melanoma cases.

Researchers took blood at baseline, on cycle 4 day 1, and on cycle 7 day 1. The protocol was immunoSEQ multiplex PCR, while the TCRdb copy is restricted to in-frame clones and leaves out a portion. The repertoire holds about 58,000 clones, with about 90% as singletons. Study findings and constraints: Individuals who were partial responders at 0.1-3.0 mg/kg had clonal expansion that ranked among the lowest. The average count of expanded clones was higher among CD8+ T cells than among CD4+.

Germline CDR1 is LNHDA and CDR2 is SQIVND (reference sequence). With 8 bases removed from V and 7 bases from J, the gap between germline ends came to 16 bases. The CDR3 consists of 13 residues. This clone turned up a few times. The antigen is undetermined. The specimen was CD4+ or CD8+ T cells sorted from blood, collected in a trial of the OX40 agonist ivuxolimab. The TCR originated in an adult with an advanced solid tumor such as melanoma, head and neck, liver or kidney cancer. The gene calls are TRBV19 and TRBJ2-3; D is perhaps TRBD1 (6 bases). The CDR3 loop reads CASAGTSGYTQYF. CDR3 nucleotides: TGTGCCAGTGCTGGGACAAGCGGTTATACGCAGTATTTT.